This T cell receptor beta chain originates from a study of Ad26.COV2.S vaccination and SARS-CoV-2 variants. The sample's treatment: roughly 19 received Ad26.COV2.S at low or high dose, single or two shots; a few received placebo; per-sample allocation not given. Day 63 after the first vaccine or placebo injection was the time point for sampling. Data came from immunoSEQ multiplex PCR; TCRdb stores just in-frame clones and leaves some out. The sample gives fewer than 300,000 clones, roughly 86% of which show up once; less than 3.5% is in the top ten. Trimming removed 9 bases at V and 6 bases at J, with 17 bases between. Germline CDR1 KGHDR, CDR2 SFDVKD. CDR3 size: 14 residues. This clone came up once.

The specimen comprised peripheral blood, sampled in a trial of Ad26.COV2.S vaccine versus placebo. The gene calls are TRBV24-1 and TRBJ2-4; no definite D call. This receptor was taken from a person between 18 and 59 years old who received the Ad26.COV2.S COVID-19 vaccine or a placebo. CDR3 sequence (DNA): TGTGCCACCTTGTTGAGCCAAGGGTTAAACATTCAGTACTTC. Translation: CATLLSQGLNIQYF.